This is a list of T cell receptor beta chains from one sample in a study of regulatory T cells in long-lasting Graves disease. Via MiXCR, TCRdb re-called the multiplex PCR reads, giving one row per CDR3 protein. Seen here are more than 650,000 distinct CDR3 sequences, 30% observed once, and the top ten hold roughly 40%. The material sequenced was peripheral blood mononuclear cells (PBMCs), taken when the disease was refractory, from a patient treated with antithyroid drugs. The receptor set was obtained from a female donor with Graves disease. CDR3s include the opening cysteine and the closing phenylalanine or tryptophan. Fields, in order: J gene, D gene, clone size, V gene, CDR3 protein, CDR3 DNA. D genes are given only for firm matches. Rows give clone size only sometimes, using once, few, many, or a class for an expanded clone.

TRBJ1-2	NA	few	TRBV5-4	CASSLMPNYGYTF	TGTGCCAGCAGCTTGATGCCTAACTATGGCTACACCTTC
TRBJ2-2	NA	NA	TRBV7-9	CASSPGLQGNTGELFF	TGTGCCAGCAGCCCAGGCTTACAGGGAAACACCGGGGAGCTGTTTTTT
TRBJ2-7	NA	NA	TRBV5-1	CASSLTLDSPTDEQYF	TGCGCCAGCAGCTTGACTCTGGACAGCCCAACTGACGAGCAGTACTTC
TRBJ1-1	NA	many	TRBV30	CAWSPGTEAFF	TGTGCCTGGAGTCCCGGTACTGAAGCTTTCTTT
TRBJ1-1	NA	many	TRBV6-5	CASSYSDTNTEAFF	TGTGCCAGCAGTTACTCGGACACGAACACTGAAGCTTTCTTT
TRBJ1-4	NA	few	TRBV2	CASTATNEKLFF	TGTGCCAGCACGGCAACTAATGAAAAACTGTTTTTT
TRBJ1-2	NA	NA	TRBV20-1	CSARVQDNYGYTF	TGCAGTGCTAGAGTTCAGGACAACTATGGCTACACCTTC
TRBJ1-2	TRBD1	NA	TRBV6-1	CASRRGLDGYTF	TGTGCCAGCAGAAGGGGGCTTGATGGCTACACCTTC
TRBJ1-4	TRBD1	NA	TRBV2	CASSETGTGGLTTNEKLFF	TGTGCCAGCAGTGAAACGGGGACAGGGGGCCTCACAACTAATGAAAAACTGTTTTTT
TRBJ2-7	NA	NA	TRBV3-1	CASSQEPRAYEQYF	TGTGCCAGCAGCCAAGAGCCTAGAGCCTACGAGCAGTACTTC